The 18 T cell receptor beta chains in this list originate from one sample, sequenced in a study of liver allograft versus peripheral blood T cells (TCRdb year 2020). Broadly, across the study: T cell receptor repertoires present within transplanted livers were compared with repertoires in the peripheral blood of liver transplant recipients.

The sequencing machine was an Illumina MiSeq. TCRdb took the public reads, trimmed them with fastp at Q25, ran MiXCR for clone calling and kept in-frame beta chains. For every CDR3 protein sequence, its rows merge into one entry that carries the most common genes and DNA. Counted in this sample were more than 10,000 distinct CDR3 sequences; 15% to 20% of them appeared once. Clones ranked in the top ten supply 13% of the sample. The receptors come from a human patient who had a liver transplant. Following transplantation, T cells from the graft donor may be among those present.

The table lists this clonotype with many counts. J is TRBJ1-4 and V is TRBV19; D ambiguous. The CDR3 is 17 amino acids. Germline CDR1 reads LNHDA; CDR2 reads SQIVND (reference sequence). V lost 7 bases and J lost 8, with 26 bases in between. Here the CDR3 reads CASTHGETAAQREKLFF. The DNA of the CDR3 is TGTGCCAGTACCCATGGGGAAACCGCGGCCCAGCGGGAAAAACTGTTTTTT.

This clonotype is classed as medium-sized. This CDR3 reads CASSMRTGERNEQFF. Here the CDR3 DNA reads TGTGCCAGTAGTATGAGGACAGGGGAGCGCAATGAGCAGTTCTTC. The chain recombines TRBV19 with TRBJ2-1, with 9 positions matching TRBD1. The germline V gene encodes CDR1 LNHDA and CDR2 SQIVND (reference sequence). The CDR3 consists of 15 residues. J was trimmed by 6 bases and V by 3 bases; bases with no gene match: 6. The full variable domain, its missing parts supplied by reference TRBV19 and TRBJ2-1, is DGGITQSPKYLFRKEGQNVTLSCEQNLNHDAMYWYRQDPGQGLRLIYYSQIVNDFQKGDIAEGYSVSREKKESFPLTVTSAQKNPTAFYLCASSMRTGERNEQFFGPGTRLTVL.

By share, this clonotype counts as medium-sized. The rearrangement joins TRBV29-1 to TRBJ2-7; 9 nucleotides match TRBD1. V gave up 6 bases and J gave up 1 base; unmatched junction bases: 4. This CDR3 region has 13 residues. The germline gives CDR1 SQVTM, CDR2 ANQGSEA. DNA of the CDR3: TGCAGCGTACAGGGGGCTGCGTCCTACGAGCAGTACTTC. Its protein is CSVQGAASYEQYF.

This clonotype was picked up a small number of times. V and J are TRBV11-1 and TRBJ2-7; D is ambiguous. Germline values: CDR1 SGHAT, CDR2 FQDESV (reference sequence). The CDR3 loop spans 11 amino acids. V was shortened by 6 bases and J by 3 bases, with 6 bases between the two germline ends. CDR3 region: CASSGHYEQYF. CDR3 DNA: TGTGCCAGCAGTGGGCACTACGAGCAGTACTTC.

This clonotype is labeled as medium-sized (0.01 to 0.1%). This chain joins TRBV15 and TRBJ2-2; possible D gene TRBD2, 6 bases. V lost 0 bases to trimming and J lost 5 bases, with 10 bases between them. The germline V gene encodes CDR1 LNHNV and CDR2 YYDKDF (reference sequence). This CDR3 is built from 15 residues. CDR3 sequence: CATSRELGRTGELFF. The CDR3 region has the DNA TGTGCCACCAGCAGAGAGTTAGGGAGGACCGGGGAGCTGTTTTTT.

This clonotype showed up just a few times. The chain is built from TRBV18 and TRBJ2-7; TRBD1 agrees at 9 bases. The CDR3 length is 20 residues. Germline V gives CDR1 KGHSH, CDR2 LQKENI. V was pared by 5 bases and J by 5 bases, with 25 bases of the junction left unmatched. In nucleotides, the CDR3 is TGTGCCAGCTCAAGCCTGGGACAGGGATTCGCGACCCACCAGTTGAACGAGCAGTACTTC. This gives the protein CASSSLGQGFATHQLNEQYF.

This clonotype is labeled medium-sized (0.01 to 0.1%). CDR3 coding DNA: TGTGCCAGCAGTCCCTGGACAGGATATAGTGAGCAGTTCTTC. Its translation is CASSPWTGYSEQFF. The V and J genes are TRBV28 and TRBJ2-1, with 7 nucleotides matching TRBD1. The CDR3 length is 14 residues. V trimming: 5 bases; J trimming: 9 bases; junction bases outside the gene matches: 10. Germline CDR1 is MDHEN and CDR2 is SYDVKM.

This clonotype was recorded many times. This chain joins TRBV6-6 and TRBJ2-1; possibly TRBD1 for D (6 bases). Trimming cost V 4 bases and J 12 bases, with 19 bases left between them. In germline, CDR1 is MNHNY, CDR2 SVGAGI (reference sequence). The CDR3 runs 14 residues. The DNA for the CDR3 is TGTGCCAGCAGTTTCGAAAGGTCCCTGGGGGCGCAGTTCTTC. The encoded protein is CASSFERSLGAQFF.

Concerning this clonotype: One base separates it from a far larger clone, so it is likely a read error. This chain uses TRBV6-2 or TRBV6-3 with TRBJ1-1, with D possibly being TRBD1 (6 bases). The CDR3 sequence is 21 residues long. The germline gives CDR1 MNHEY, CDR2 SVGEGT. Between the trimmed V and J ends, which lost 0 bases and 3 bases, there was a span of 29 bases. The CDR3 loop is CASSYSPVGGLRGGMDTEAFF. DNA for the CDR3: TGTGCCAGCAGTTACTCCCCAGTTGGCGGGCTACGAGGGGGTATGGACACTGAAGCTTTCTTT.

The rearrangement joins TRBV7-3 to TRBJ2-3; the match to TRBD2 covers 7 bases. Germline V CDR1 and CDR2: SGHTA, FQGTGA. V lost 5 bases and J lost 13; bases outside the gene matches: 12. The CDR3 is made up of 13 amino acids. CDR3 loop: CASSLSGGGPKYF. CDR3 bases: TGTGCCAGCAGCCTTTCGGGGGGAGGGCCAAAGTATTTT.

This clonotype was found a few times. V is TRBV20-1 and J is TRBJ1-2; the D is unclear. The germline V gene encodes CDR1 DFQATT and CDR2 SNEGSKA (reference sequence). Trimming cost V 2 bases and J 11 bases, with 24 bases left between them. The CDR3 extends over 15 amino acids. Here the CDR3 reads CSARKSGSRTFGYTF. CDR3 DNA sequence: TGCAGTGCTAGAAAAAGTGGGTCGCGGACGTTTGGTTACACCTTC.

On this clonotype: One end of the junction does not line up with germline, which may come from a read error. V is TRBV5-4 and J is TRBJ1-1; unclear D gene. There are 15 residues in the CDR3. Germline V gene lookup returns CDR1 SGHNT and CDR2 YYREEE (reference sequence). The CDR3, as DNA: TGTGCCAACAGCTTGGTTGGTCGGAGGAACACTGAAGCTTTCTTT. Encoded protein: CANSLVGRRNTEAFF.

The rearrangement uses TRBV19 and TRBJ2-3, with 7 bases fitting TRBD2. CDR3 length equals 15 residues. The germline gives CDR1 LNHDA, CDR2 SQIVND (reference sequence). V lost 3 bases and J lost 0; bases outside the gene matches: 3. The CDR3 DNA follows: TGTGCCAGTAGTATGCGGGGGTCTAGCACAGATACGCAGTATTTT. Its translation is CASSMRGSSTDTQYF.

This rearrangement joins TRBV20-1 to TRBJ1-4, with D perhaps TRBD1 (5 bases). The CDR3 contains 13 residues. Germline V lookup: CDR1 DFQATT, CDR2 SNEGSKA (reference sequence). Trimming pared 5 bases from V and 5 bases from J, leaving 12 bases between. The CDR3 DNA is TGCAGTGCTCAGGACAACCGGAATGAAAAACTGTTTTTT. Encoded protein: CSAQDNRNEKLFF.

This clonotype appeared a few times. V and J are TRBV14 and TRBJ2-1, with D perhaps TRBD1 or TRBD2 (5 bases each). Trimming pared 0 bases from V and 9 bases from J, leaving 9 bases between. The CDR3 spans 13 residues. The V gene's germline CDR1 is SGHDN and CDR2 FVKESK. The CDR3 sequence is CASSQDPRGEQFF. CDR3 DNA sequence: TGTGCCAGCAGCCAAGACCCGAGGGGTGAGCAGTTCTTC. Complete variable domain (other parts from reference TRBV14 and TRBJ2-1): EAGVTQFPSHSVIEKGQTVTLRCDPISGHDNLYWYRRVMGKEIKFLLHFVKESKQDESGMPNNRFLAERTGGTYSTLKVQPAELEDSGVYFCASSQDPRGEQFFGPGTRLTVL.

The chain recombines TRBV10-3 with TRBJ2-1, with D perhaps TRBD1 or TRBD2 (6 bases each). With 3 bases removed from V and 0 bases from J, the gap between germline ends came to 15 bases. The germline V gene has CDR1 ENHRY and CDR2 SYGVKD. CDR3 length: 17 amino acids. CDR3 coding DNA: TGTGCCATCAGTGAAGGGCTAGGGGGGAGCTCCTACAATGAGCAGTTCTTC. The encoded protein is CAISEGLGGSSYNEQFF.

This clonotype appeared many times. The chain combines TRBV6-6 with TRBJ2-3, with TRBD1 as a possible D gene (6 bases). The CDR3 has 14 residues. Germline V gives CDR1 MNHNY, CDR2 SVGAGI (reference sequence). The V end lost 10 bases, the J end lost 0 bases, and 14 bases lay between the germline ends. CDR3 coding DNA: TGTGCCACCAGGACAGCGACTAGCACAGATACGCAGTATTTT. Translating it yields CATRTATSTDTQYF.

About this clonotype: This could be a read error, since a much larger clone is one nucleotide away. The chain couples TRBV6-5 to TRBJ1-3; no clear D. The CDR3 loop spans 12 amino acids. Germline CDR1 is MNHEY and CDR2 is SVGAGI. CDR3 protein: CVSISSGNTIYF. The DNA for the CDR3 is TGTGTCAGCATAAGCTCTGGAAACACCATATATTTT.